Sequencing of this T cell receptor beta chain was carried out in a study of cytomegalovirus exposure and HLA in healthy donors. Across the study: Tens of millions of unique TCR sequences came from HLA-typed donors in an early release.

Primers for the PCR totalled 60 Vbeta and 13 Jbeta. This table comes from immunoSEQ multiplex PCR, and its TCRdb copy is limited to in-frame clones, with some not included. In the table there are roughly 100,000 clones, around 80% of which are singletons. This clonotype was obtained from a man aged 35-49 years in good health and CMV-seronegative. Sequenced input: PBMCs.

CDR3: CATSGDRVFYEQYF. The CDR3 DNA reads as TGTGCCACCTCCGGGGACAGGGTCTTCTACGAGCAGTACTTC. This chain uses TRBV19 with TRBJ2-7, with 9 bases lining up with TRBD1. V was pared by 10 bases and J by 3 bases, with 10 bases of the junction left unmatched. The CDR3 extends over 14 amino acids. Germline V lookup: CDR1 LNHDA, CDR2 SQIVND (reference sequence). The variable domain in full, with the rest retrieved from reference TRBV19 and TRBJ2-7, is DGGITQSPKYLFRKEGQNVTLSCEQNLNHDAMYWYRQDPGQGLRLIYYSQIVNDFQKGDIAEGYSVSREKKESFPLTVTSAQKNPTAFYLCATSGDRVFYEQYFGPGTRLTVT.